This T cell receptor beta chain appears in the sequencing data of a study of cytomegalovirus exposure and HLA in healthy donors. Remarks on this clone: The same CDR3 can be traced to other DNA sequences in this sample.

CDR1 is SNHLY, CDR2 FYNNEI, per germline. The V and J ends lost 6 bases and 1 base respectively, with 7 bases between them. The CDR3 totals 13 residues. Only in-frame clones appear in the TCRdb table, and some are missing; sequencing was by immunoSEQ multiplex PCR. This sample has 200,000 or so clones, with 70% to 90% found just once. The receptor comes from a young woman in good health and CMV-seronegative. The chain employs TRBV2 and TRBJ1-5; D ambiguous. Sequencing was done on a sample of PBMCs. CDR3 sequence (DNA): TGTGCCAGCAGCGAGGGCAGCAATCAGCCCCAGCATTTT. Translation: CASSEGSNQPQHF. The full variable domain, in which reference TRBV2 and TRBJ1-5 provide the parts outside the CDR3, is EPEVTQTPSHQVTQMGQEVILRCVPISNHLYFYWYRQILGQKVEFLVSFYNNEISEKSEIFDDQFSVERPDGSNFTLKIRSTKLEDSAMYFCASSEGSNQPQHFGDGTRLSIL.